The 21 T cell receptor beta chains presented below share a single source sample, sequenced in a study of PD-L1 blockade in urothelial cancer. Method: immunoSEQ multiplex PCR; TCRdb's copy keeps in-frame clones and lacks some. The sample consists of around 30,000 clones, around 80% of them appearing once. This sample's time point: peripheral blood 6 weeks after treatment start. The starting material was PBMCs, obtained around atezolizumab (anti-PD-L1) treatment. The receptors stem from a man between 70 and 80 years old with urothelial cancer.

This chain uses TRBV27 with TRBJ2-7, with 7 bases aligning to TRBD2. Germline CDR1 MNHEY, CDR2 SMNVEV (reference sequence). CDR3 length equals 15 residues. V trimming: 5 bases; J trimming: 6 bases; junction bases outside the gene matches: 13. This CDR3 is CASSPWTSLNREQYF. The DNA of the CDR3 is TGTGCCAGCAGTCCGTGGACTAGTTTAAACCGCGAGCAGTACTTC.

The V gene is TRBV19, the J gene TRBJ2-2, with TRBD2 matching over 7 bases. CDR3 length: 14 amino acids. Germline V lookup: CDR1 LNHDA, CDR2 SQIVND (reference sequence). Trimming took 8 bases from V and 1 from J; bases not matched to a gene: 4. The CDR3 region has the DNA TGTGCCAGTGACGCGGGGGTGAACACCGGGGAGCTGTTTTTT. This sequence encodes CASDAGVNTGELFF. The complete variable domain, with remaining parts taken from reference TRBV19 and TRBJ2-2, reads DGGITQSPKYLFRKEGQNVTLSCEQNLNHDAMYWYRQDPGQGLRLIYYSQIVNDFQKGDIAEGYSVSREKKESFPLTVTSAQKNPTAFYLCASDAGVNTGELFFGEGSRLTVL.

CDR3 residues: CASSQDGGNEQFF. CDR3 in DNA: TGCGCCAGCAGCCAAGACGGCGGCAATGAGCAGTTCTTC. The J gene is TRBJ2-1, the V gene TRBV4-3; D gene uncertain. The CDR3 is 13 amino acids. V gave up 0 bases and J gave up 6 bases, with 6 bases separating them. CDR1 LGHNA and CDR2 YSLEER come from the germline V gene.

The chain carries TRBV19 and TRBJ2-7; the match to TRBD1 covers 7 bases. Germline assignment: CDR1 LNHDA and CDR2 SQIVND (reference sequence). The trim removed 7 bases at V and 7 bases at J, leaving 10 bases unmatched. CDR3 length equals 13 residues. The DNA of the CDR3 is TGTGCCAGTAAAAGTGAGGGGGCGCGAGAGCAGTACTTC. Its protein product is CASKSEGAREQYF.

The V gene is TRBV6-5, the J gene TRBJ2-2; 8 bases are a match to TRBD2. The CDR3 loop spans 14 amino acids. V gave up 8 bases and J gave up 4 bases; unmatched junction bases: 6. Germline-derived CDR1 and CDR2 are MNHEY and SVGAGI. The DNA for the CDR3 is TGTGCCAGCTATCTACGGGAGGGCACCGGGGAGCTGTTTTTT. It translates to CASYLREGTGELFF.

This clone was counted once. V is TRBV30 and J is TRBJ2-3, with D maybe TRBD2 (6 bases). The CDR3 consists of 14 residues. V was trimmed by 1 base and J by 4 bases, leaving 12 bases between them. From germline, CDR1 is GTSNPN and CDR2 SVGIG (reference sequence). The CDR3 nucleotides read TGTGCCTGGAGTGGACTAGGTATCCCAGATACGCAGTATTTT. This translates into CAWSGLGIPDTQYF.

The V call is TRBV9, the J call TRBJ2-1; TRBD2 agrees at 13 bases. The V gene's germline CDR1 is SGDLS and CDR2 YYNGEE. The CDR3 loop spans 16 amino acids. V shed 6 bases, J shed 7 bases, and the junction held 10 bases outside the gene matches. The CDR3 loop is CASTPRQTSGRNEQFF. DNA for the CDR3: TGTGCCAGCACCCCGCGTCAGACTAGCGGGAGGAATGAGCAGTTCTTC.

This clone was recorded once. The gene calls are TRBV15 and TRBJ1-6; 7 bases align to TRBD1. The V segment lost 3 bases and the J segment 4 bases; nucleotides outside the gene matches: 3. CDR3 size: 15 residues. Germline V gene sequence: CDR1 LNHNV, CDR2 YYDKDF (reference sequence). For the CDR3, the DNA is TGTGCCACCAGCAGTGACAGGGATTATAATTCACCCCTCCACTTT. Amino acids: CATSSDRDYNSPLHF.

This chain connects TRBV10-2 to TRBJ2-3; TRBD2 matches 8 bases. CDR1 and CDR2 (germline): WSHSY, SAAADI. CDR3 length equals 15 residues. The trim removed 6 bases at V and 5 bases at J, leaving 10 bases unmatched. In DNA form, the CDR3 reads TGCGCCAGCAGCCCGACGGGGGGGGTCTTAGATACGCAGTATTTT. Translation gives CASSPTGGVLDTQYF.

This chain connects TRBV7-8 to TRBJ2-5, with 8 bases aligning to TRBD1. The CDR3 runs to 14 residues. Losses at the gene ends were 5 bases for V and 3 bases for J; bases not matched to a gene: 5. Looked up from germline, CDR1 is SGHVS and CDR2 is FQNEAQ. The CDR3 loop reads CASSPPDREETQYF. For the CDR3, the DNA is TGTGCCAGCAGCCCCCCGGACAGGGAAGAGACCCAGTACTTC.

The rearrangement uses TRBV10-3 and TRBJ1-5, with TRBD1 matching 7 bases. This CDR3 has 13 residues. Germline V gives CDR1 ENHRY, CDR2 SYGVKD. After removal of 9 bases from V and 0 bases from J, the junction contained 2 bases not matched to a gene. In DNA form, the CDR3 reads TGTGCCATTACAGGGGATAGCAATCAGCCCCAGCATTTT. Its translation is CAITGDSNQPQHF.

The gene calls are TRBV7-2 and TRBJ2-1; 9 positions agree with TRBD2. The germline V gene encodes CDR1 SGHTA and CDR2 FQGNSA. The J segment lost 0 bases and the V segment lost 3 bases, leaving 12 bases of the junction unmatched. The CDR3 loop spans 19 amino acids. The CDR3 protein is CASSLPLASGAVSYNEQFF. The CDR3 region has the DNA TGTGCCAGCAGCTTGCCCTTAGCTAGCGGGGCCGTCTCCTACAATGAGCAGTTCTTC. Full variable domain (missing parts from reference TRBV7-2 and TRBJ2-1): GAGVSQSPSNKVTEKGKDVELRCDPISGHTALYWYRQSLGQGLEFLIYFQGNSAPDKSGLPSDRFSAERTGGSVSTLTIQRTQQEDSAVYLCASSLPLASGAVSYNEQFFGPGTRLTVL.

The CDR3 reads CAIGDRREYLDEQFF. CDR3 DNA sequence: TGTGCCATTGGAGATCGGCGGGAGTATTTGGATGAGCAGTTCTTC. The rearrangement links TRBV10-3 to TRBJ2-1, with 7 nucleotides matching TRBD2. This CDR3 spans 15 amino acids. Germline CDR1 is ENHRY and CDR2 is SYGVKD. J lost 8 bases, V lost 9 bases, and 16 bases had no gene match.

The genes are TRBV7-3 and TRBJ2-6; D gene uncertain. Germline CDR1 is SGHTA and CDR2 is FQGTGA. The CDR3 runs 18 residues. The ends were cut back, 1 base at V and 0 bases at J, with 13 bases in the middle. In DNA form, the CDR3 reads TGTGCCAGCAGCTTAAGGCCTCATCCCTTCTCTGGGGCCAACGTCCTGACTTTC. Translated, it gives CASSLRPHPFSGANVLTF.

The CDR3 sequence is CASSLAPYNEQFF. CDR3 nucleotide sequence: TGTGCCAGCAGCTTGGCTCCCTACAATGAGCAGTTCTTC. The chain is built from TRBV11-2 and TRBJ2-1, with D unclear. The length of the CDR3 is 13 residues. Germline V CDR1 and CDR2: SGHAT, FQNNGV. V was shortened by 3 bases and J by 2 bases, with 5 bases between the two germline ends.

The gene calls are TRBV2 and TRBJ2-3; D might be TRBD1 (6 bases). The CDR3 loop spans 14 amino acids. V lost 10 bases and J 1 base, leaving 15 bases between the germline ends. Germline loops: CDR1 SNHLY, CDR2 FYNNEI. CDR3 sequence (DNA): TGTGCCACTACCGACAGGAGACGCACAGATACGCAGTATTTT. Translated: CATTDRRRTDTQYF.

This chain connects TRBV7-9 to TRBJ1-2; D might be TRBD1 (5 bases). The length of the CDR3 is 16 residues. Germline lookup yields CDR1 SEHNR and CDR2 FQNEAQ (reference sequence). The V end lost 5 bases, the J end lost 0 bases, and 16 bases lay between the germline ends. CDR3 nucleotide sequence: TGTGCCAGCAGCGGTGCGGGGCGGCTAGCTAACTATGGCTACACCTTC. This codes for CASSGAGRLANYGYTF.

The chain combines TRBV5-1 with TRBJ2-5, with D tentatively TRBD2 (6 bases). This CDR3 region has 16 residues. Germline V gene lookup returns CDR1 SGHRS and CDR2 YFSETQ. V lost 0 bases, J lost 5 bases, and 17 bases lay in between. The CDR3 loop reads CASSLAIGDSRETQYF. CDR3 DNA sequence: TGCGCCAGCAGCTTGGCCATCGGGGACTCAAGGGAGACCCAGTACTTC.

The V and J genes are TRBV7-2 and TRBJ2-3; maybe TRBD2 (5 bases). The CDR3 is made up of 14 amino acids. Deletions cut 3 bases from V and 0 bases from J, with 7 bases between. CDR1 SGHTA and CDR2 FQGNSA come from the germline V gene. CDR3 in amino acids: CASSFGGSTDTQYF. The CDR3 DNA is TGTGCCAGCAGCTTCGGCGGGAGCACAGATACGCAGTATTTT.

The rearrangement uses TRBV10-2 and TRBJ1-4; D perhaps matches TRBD1 (6 bases). Germline lookup yields CDR1 WSHSY and CDR2 SAAADI. With 8 bases removed from V and 2 bases from J, the gap between germline ends came to 15 bases. The CDR3 sequence is 15 residues long. CDR3 residues: CASRGGGLTNEKLFF. The CDR3 DNA is TGCGCCAGCCGAGGGGGGGGGCTGACTAATGAAAAACTGTTTTTT.

The sample holds one count of this clone. The V gene is TRBV10-1, the J gene TRBJ1-6; no definite D call. V lost 5 bases to trimming and J lost 0 bases, with 11 bases between them. CDR3 length equals 16 residues. CDR1 WNHNN and CDR2 SYGVQD come from the germline V gene (reference sequence). The CDR3 here is CASSSTISSYNSPLHF. CDR3 DNA sequence: TGCGCCAGCAGTAGTACAATAAGCTCCTATAATTCACCCCTCCACTTT.